This T cell receptor (beta chain) is from a study of blood T cells in healthy people across ages. This clonotype was found many times. CDR3 length: 14 residues. The germline V and J ends were trimmed by 0 bases and 5 bases, with 11 bases remaining between them. CDR1 and CDR2 from the germline V gene are DFQATT and SNEGSKA (reference sequence). A second roughly 7 to 12 cycle PCR used barcoded and J-beta primers. From the 5' RACE reads, TCRdb called clonotypes with MiXCR, one entry per CDR3 protein. Of a few hundred thousand distinct CDR3 sequences listed, over 45% were seen once; the top ten hold over 40%.

The sample consisted of blood. This chain joins TRBV20-1 and TRBJ2-1; tentatively, D is TRBD2 (5 bases). This TCR was sampled from a man in his sixties in good health. The CDR3 spells CSARDYDYNNEQFF. In nucleotides, the CDR3 is TGCAGTGCTAGAGATTATGACTACAACAATGAGCAGTTCTTC.